This T cell receptor (beta chain) was observed in a study of CXCR3-negative and CXCR3-positive naive CD8 T cells. The sorting of each CD8+ T cell subset was done in triplicate, at about 300,000 cells each. Notes on this clonotype: What it binds is not known.

Findings and caveats of the study: The TRBV-TRBJ usage of naive CXCR3-negative and CXCR3-positive cells was similar, but that of memory cells differed. Diversity was high in both naive subsets and much lower in memory cells. Compared with CXCR3-negative naive cells, CXCR3-positive naive cells showed more hydrophobic TRB CDR3s.

Per the germline V gene, CDR1 is LGHDT and CDR2 is YNNKEL (reference sequence). The CDR3 is made up of 13 amino acids. The TRB cDNA libraries were prepared by 5' RACE with UMI labels. TCRdb re-called the 5' RACE reads and catalogs CDR3 proteins one per entry, DNA excluded. The sample holds about 98,000 distinct CDR3 sequences. Material: naive CXCR3+ CD8+ T cells from blood. The subset here: CD45RO-CCR7+CD27+CD95- naive CD8+ T cells expressing CXCR3 (TNR3+). The chain recombines TRBV3-1 with TRBJ2-5. This clonotype was obtained from a human donor in good health. Some clones in this sample may be carry-over from other donors' samples. The CDR3 loop reads CASSQDGWETQYF.